This is a list of T cell receptor beta chains from one sample in a study of T cell responses to AZD1222 COVID-19 vaccine. Using immunoSEQ multiplex PCR, the repertoire was profiled, and TCRdb retains in-frame clones only, with some absent. The sample carries 85,000 to 100,000 clones, roughly 90% recorded once. This material consisted of peripheral blood, taken 28 days after the second AZD1222 dose. The receptor set was obtained from an adult who received the AZD1222 COVID-19 vaccine. Each CDR3 is given with its conserved first and last residue. D genes are given only for firm matches. The listing skips clone size in some rows; elsewhere it reads once, few, many or a size class.

j_call: TRBJ2-1; clone_size: NA; d_call: TRBD2; v_call: TRBV28; cdr3_aa: CASSPGTSGKNEQFF; cdr3_nt: TGTGCCAGCAGTCCAGGGACTAGCGGGAAAAATGAGCAGTTCTTC
j_call: TRBJ2-5; clone_size: NA; d_call: TRBD2; v_call: TRBV5-1; cdr3_aa: CASSPGTSGSVETQYF; cdr3_nt: TGCGCCAGCAGCCCAGGGACTAGCGGGAGTGTCGAGACCCAGTACTTC
j_call: TRBJ2-1; clone_size: NA; d_call: NA; v_call: TRBV24-1; cdr3_aa: CATSDFPQGVTDEQFF; cdr3_nt: TGTGCCACCAGTGATTTTCCCCAGGGCGTCACCGATGAGCAGTTCTTC
j_call: TRBJ1-4; clone_size: NA; d_call: NA; v_call: TRBV30; cdr3_aa: CAWSVRGIGEKLFF; cdr3_nt: TGTGCCTGGAGTGTAAGGGGAATTGGGGAAAAACTGTTTTTT
j_call: TRBJ2-3; clone_size: NA; d_call: NA; v_call: TRBV15; cdr3_aa: CATSRDTTPGLYF; cdr3_nt: TGTGCCACCAGCAGAGATACCACCCCGGGCTTGTATTTT
j_call: TRBJ1-3; clone_size: few; d_call: NA; v_call: TRBV11-2; cdr3_aa: CASSSRGVSGNTIYF; cdr3_nt: TGTGCCAGCAGTTCCCGGGGGGTGTCAGGAAACACCATATATTTT
j_call: TRBJ2-7; clone_size: NA; d_call: NA; v_call: TRBV2; cdr3_aa: CASSPPFPPYEQYF; cdr3_nt: TGTGCCAGCAGTCCCCCTTTTCCGCCCTACGAGCAGTACTTC
j_call: TRBJ2-7; clone_size: few; d_call: NA; v_call: TRBV5-4; cdr3_aa: CASSPSDSPTGNEQYF; cdr3_nt: TGTGCCAGCAGCCCCTCCGACAGCCCCACGGGCAACGAGCAGTACTTC
j_call: TRBJ1-1; clone_size: NA; d_call: NA; v_call: TRBV6-5; cdr3_aa: CASKGIGTLRTEAFF; cdr3_nt: TGTGCCAGCAAAGGGATAGGGACCCTGAGAACTGAAGCTTTCTTT
j_call: TRBJ2-7; clone_size: NA; d_call: TRBD2; v_call: TRBV6-5; cdr3_aa: CATHSSGSYEQYF; cdr3_nt: TGTGCCACTCACTCTAGCGGTTCCTACGAGCAGTACTTC
j_call: TRBJ2-3; clone_size: NA; d_call: NA; v_call: TRBV3-1/TRBV3-2; cdr3_aa: CASSQGQAADTQYF; cdr3_nt: TGTGCCAGCAGCCAAGGACAGGCCGCAGATACGCAGTATTTT
j_call: TRBJ2-3; clone_size: NA; d_call: NA; v_call: TRBV3-1/TRBV3-2; cdr3_aa: CASSLQVSSTDTQYF; cdr3_nt: TGTGCCAGCAGCCTTCAAGTCTCTAGCACAGATACGCAGTATTTT
j_call: TRBJ1-6; clone_size: NA; d_call: NA; v_call: TRBV28; cdr3_aa: CASSLNSYNSPLHF; cdr3_nt: TGTGCCAGCAGTCTAAACTCCTATAATTCACCCCTCCACTTT
j_call: TRBJ2-2; clone_size: NA; d_call: TRBD1; v_call: TRBV18; cdr3_aa: CASSPPPSGTGRLSRTGELFF; cdr3_nt: TGTGCCAGCTCACCGCCCCCCTCCGGGACAGGGAGGCTCAGTAGGACCGGGGAGCTGTTTTTT
j_call: TRBJ1-4; clone_size: NA; d_call: NA; v_call: TRBV28; cdr3_aa: CASSLRVRNEKLFF; cdr3_nt: TGTGCCAGCAGCCTGAGGGTGCGTAATGAAAAACTGTTTTTT
j_call: TRBJ2-1; clone_size: NA; d_call: NA; v_call: TRBV5-5; cdr3_aa: CASSLVQYNEQFF; cdr3_nt: TGTGCCAGCAGCTTGGTACAGTACAATGAGCAGTTCTTC
j_call: TRBJ1-2; clone_size: once; d_call: NA; v_call: TRBV6-1; cdr3_aa: CASSEAVGGGLSYGYTF; cdr3_nt: TGTGCCAGCAGTGAAGCAGTGGGCGGTGGTTTGAGCTATGGCTACACCTTC
j_call: TRBJ2-7; clone_size: NA; d_call: NA; v_call: TRBV12-3/TRBV12-4; cdr3_aa: CASSFRSPREQYF; cdr3_nt: TGTGCCAGCAGTTTCCGGTCGCCGAGAGAGCAGTACTTC